This TCR beta chain comes out of a study of blood T cells in healthy people across ages. Study details: Using template switching, researchers captured about one barcoded beta molecule for each two T cells.

Whole-study results and caveats: Across samples, TCR beta diversity tracked strongly with naive T cell percentage.

The authors ran a second PCR of 7 to 11 cycles using a sample-barcoded 5' primer and a J-beta primer mix. TCRdb re-called the 5' RACE reads with MiXCR, one entry per CDR3 protein. Found here are hundreds of thousands of distinct CDR3 sequences, under 25% of them singletons; the top ten hold roughly 3.6%. This clonotype was detected a few times. No antigen is known for it. Total RNA, at least 5 micrograms per sample, was extracted from PBMCs. This receptor was taken from a man in his 70s in good health. The sequenced sample was blood.

The CDR3 protein is CASSTQGFEKLFF. For the CDR3, the DNA is TGTGCCAGCAGTACCCAGGGATTTGAAAAACTGTTTTTT. J is TRBJ1-4 and V is TRBV12-3 or TRBV12-4, with D perhaps matching TRBD1 (5 bases). Trimming took 5 bases from V and 7 from J, leaving 11 bases between them. This CDR3 region has 13 residues.